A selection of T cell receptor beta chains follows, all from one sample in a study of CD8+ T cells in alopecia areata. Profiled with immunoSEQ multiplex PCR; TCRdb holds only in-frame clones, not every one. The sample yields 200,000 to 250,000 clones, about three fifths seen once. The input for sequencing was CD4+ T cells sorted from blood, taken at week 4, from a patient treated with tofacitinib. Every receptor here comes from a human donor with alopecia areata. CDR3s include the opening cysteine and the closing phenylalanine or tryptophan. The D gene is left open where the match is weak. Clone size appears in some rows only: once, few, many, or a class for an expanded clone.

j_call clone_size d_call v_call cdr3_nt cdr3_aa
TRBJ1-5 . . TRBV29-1 TGCAGCGTTGGCCCGGGGGGGATGGGGCCCCAGCATTTT CSVGPGGMGPQHF
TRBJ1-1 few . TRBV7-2 TGTGCCAGCAGCTTGGTGACATCGAACACTGAAGCTTTCTTT CASSLVTSNTEAFF
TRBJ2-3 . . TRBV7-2 TGTGCCAGCAGCTTAGGCGGTCCCACAGATACGCAGTATTTT CASSLGGPTDTQYF
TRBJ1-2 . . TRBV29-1 TGCAGCGTTGAAGGGTTAGATGGCTACACCTTC CSVEGLDGYTF
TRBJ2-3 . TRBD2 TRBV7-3 TGTGCCAGCAGCTTAAGCGGGGGGGCCATCCCAGATACGCAGTATTTT CASSLSGGAIPDTQYF
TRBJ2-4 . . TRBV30 TGTGCCTGGAGTCGGGACGGCACAGGAAACATTCAGTACTTC CAWSRDGTGNIQYF
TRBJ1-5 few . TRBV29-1 TGCAGCGTTACTGGTGGCCCAACGGAGCCCCAGCATTTT CSVTGGPTEPQHF
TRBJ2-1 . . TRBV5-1 TGCGCCAGCAGCTTGCAGGGTTTCGGTGAGCAGTTCTTC CASSLQGFGEQFF
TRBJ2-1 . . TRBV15 TGTGCCACCAGCAGAGCTCTGGATGAGCAGTTCTTC CATSRALDEQFF
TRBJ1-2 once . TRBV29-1 TGCAGCGTTGGTAGCGGCTACACCTTC CSVGSGYTF
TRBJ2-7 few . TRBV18 TGTGCCAGCTCACCTAACGTCTACGAGCAGTACTTC CASSPNVYEQYF
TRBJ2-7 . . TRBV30 TGTGCCTGGGGGGAAAAAGGTCCTTACGAGCAGTACTTC CAWGEKGPYEQYF
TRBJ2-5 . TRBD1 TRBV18 TGTGCCAGCTCACACCGACAGGGCGATAACCAAGAGACCCAGTACTTC CASSHRQGDNQETQYF
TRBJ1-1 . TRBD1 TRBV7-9 TGTGCCAGCAGCTTAGACAGGGGGCCGGGGAACACTGAAGCTTTCTTT CASSLDRGPGNTEAFF
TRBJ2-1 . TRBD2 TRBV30 TGTGCCTGGAGTCACCTAGCGGGGGGGCCCCTCTTCTTC CAWSHLAGGPLFF
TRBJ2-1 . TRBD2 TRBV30 TGTGCCTGGAGCCCCGGACTAGCGGGACATGAGCAGTTCTTC CAWSPGLAGHEQFF
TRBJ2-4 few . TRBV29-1 TGCAGCGTTCTTCTACCGGGACCCTCTTTAAACATTCAGTACTTC CSVLLPGPSLNIQYF
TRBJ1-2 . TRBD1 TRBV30 TGTGCCTGGCTGACAGGGGGCGATGGCTACACCTTC CAWLTGGDGYTF
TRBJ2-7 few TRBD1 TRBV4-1 TGCGCCAGCAGCCAAGATCCTAGGACAGGGGACACCTACGAGCAGTACTTC CASSQDPRTGDTYEQYF
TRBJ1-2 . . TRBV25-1 TGTGCCAGCAGTGTGGGGGAGATCTATGGCTACACCTTC CASSVGEIYGYTF
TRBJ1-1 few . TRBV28 TGTGCCAGCAGCCCCGAGTACATGAACACTGAAGCTTTCTTT CASSPEYMNTEAFF
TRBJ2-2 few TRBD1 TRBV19 TGTGCCAGTAGTCCCCTGGACAGGGGAATGGGCGGGGAGCTGTTTTTT CASSPLDRGMGGELFF
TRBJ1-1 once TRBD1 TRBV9 TGTGCCAGCAGCGTAGACGAGACAGGGTATTCGGGAGCTTTCTTT CASSVDETGYSGAFF
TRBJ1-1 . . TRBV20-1 TGCAGTGCAAGACGGAACACTGAAGCTTTCTTT CSARRNTEAFF
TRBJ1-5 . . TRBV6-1 TGTGCCAGCAGTGTAAATCAGCCCCAGCATTTT CASSVNQPQHF
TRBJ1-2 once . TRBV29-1 TGCAGCGCCGCAGACGGGGATGGCTACACCTTC CSAADGDGYTF
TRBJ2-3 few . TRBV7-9 TGTGCCAGCAGCTATCGACTCGGCACAGATACGCAGTATTTT CASSYRLGTDTQYF
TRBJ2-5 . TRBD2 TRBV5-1 TGCGCCAGCAGCTCGGCGGGGGACTACCAAGAGACCCAGTACTTC CASSSAGDYQETQYF
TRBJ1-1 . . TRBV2 TGTGCCAGCAGTGGTGGACATATCCGAAACACTGAAGCTTTCTTT CASSGGHIRNTEAFF
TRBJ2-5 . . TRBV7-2 TGTGCCAGCAGCTTAATCGGACAGTTAGAGACCCAGTACTTC CASSLIGQLETQYF
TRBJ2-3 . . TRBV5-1 TGCGCCAGCAGCTTACTTCTAGGGCAAACAGATACGCAGTATTTT CASSLLLGQTDTQYF
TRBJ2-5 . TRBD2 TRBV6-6 TGTGCCAGCAGAGGTCCTAGCGGGGGGATATGGGAGACCCAGTACTTC CASRGPSGGIWETQYF
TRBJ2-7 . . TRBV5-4 TGTGCCAGCAGCTCGGGACTGATCTACGAGCAGTACTTC CASSSGLIYEQYF
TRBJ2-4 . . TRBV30 TGTGCCTGGAGTGCCTCAAACATTCAGTACTTC CAWSASNIQYF
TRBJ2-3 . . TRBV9 TGTGCCAGCAGCCCTCCCGTGGACCGCACAGATACGCAGTATTTT CASSPPVDRTDTQYF